This T cell receptor (beta chain) was found in a study of cytomegalovirus exposure and HLA in healthy donors. Points from the study as a whole: According to an earlier analysis, most TCR beta V segments yielded productive rearrangements about 90% or about 30% of the time. Reported findings show TCR beta sequences accurately forecast HLA-A and HLA-B alleles in most subjects. 164 TCR beta chains were listed as cytomegalovirus-associated.

PCR primers comprised 60 Vbeta and 13 Jbeta primers. The repertoire was sequenced with immunoSEQ multiplex PCR; TCRdb's copy has only in-frame clones and lacks some. The sample shows about 41,000 clones, approximately 84% of them seen only once. V dropped 3 bases and J dropped 2; count of bases not matched to a gene: 4. CDR3 length: 16 residues. The germline gives CDR1 SGHRS, CDR2 YFSETQ. About this clone: Its specificity is unknown.

The gene calls are TRBV5-1 and TRBJ2-5; 13 bases match TRBD2. Sequencing was performed on PBMCs. This TCR was sampled from a man aged 50-59 years in good health and CMV-seronegative. The CDR3 loop reads CASSSALAGGQETQYF. CDR3 sequence (DNA): TGCGCCAGCAGCTCCGCACTAGCGGGGGGGCAAGAGACCCAGTACTTC. The variable domain in full, completed from reference TRBV5-1 and TRBJ2-5, reads KAGVTQTPRYLIKTRGQQVTLSCSPISGHRSVSWYQQTPGQGLQFLFEYFSETQRNKGNFPGRFSGRQFSNSRSEMNVSTLELGDSALYLCASSSALAGGQETQYFGPGTRLLVL.